What follows describes a single T cell receptor beta chain. The antigen is undetermined. It is unclear where the CDR3 begins or ends on the DNA, so no DNA is shown, and the CDR3 is as TCRdb lists it. A single record per CDR3 protein comes from TCRdb applying MiXCR to the 5' RACE reads. The sample records about 190,000 distinct CDR3 sequences, under 30% being singletons. The CDR3 extends over 18 residues, inclusive of both ends. The data stem from a study of T-cell memory formation after mild COVID-19. General study results and limits: The CD4+ clones that contracted clustered mainly within CM and EM, and the CD8+ clones concentrated in EMRA. Clones shrinking between day 15 and 85 showed a balanced CD4/CD8 split, and those that grew later tilted toward CD4+.

The specimen was PBMCs or a T cell subset sorted from them (not recorded which). The gene calls are TRBV7-5 and TRBJ1-5. TRBV7-5 is labeled a pseudogene. The TCR originated in an adult woman who had mild COVID-19 (a few samples of this study predate the infection). Cell type and time point are not known. CDR3 sequence reads: CISVSEASQFGSNQPQHF.